These 28 T cell receptor beta chains were all obtained from the same sample, sequenced in a study of vaccination and CD4 T cells after COVID-19. The antigens of these receptors remain unknown. Once obtained from cultured CD4+ T cells, the DNA was sequenced using the Oncomine TCR Beta short-read assay. TCRdb re-derived calls from the PCR reads in MiXCR, one entry per CDR3 protein. This table has 9,500 to 15,000 distinct CDR3 sequences, roughly 51% appearing once. Specified treatment: approximately nine-day PBMC culture with coronavirus spike peptide pools or control peptides (ViraFEST assay). What was sequenced was CD4+ T cells from blood, cultured in vitro. All receptors come from a human donor who had recovered from COVID-19.

The chain combines TRBV10-1 with TRBJ2-3; the match to TRBD1 covers 9 bases. The CDR3 runs to 16 residues. In germline, CDR1 is WNHNN, CDR2 SYGVQD (reference sequence). The J segment lost 2 bases and the V segment lost 4 bases, leaving 7 bases of the junction unmatched. CDR3 bases: TGCGCCAGCAGTGGTCGGACAGGGGCCCTCACAGATACGCAGTATTTT. It specifies CASSGRTGALTDTQYF.

CDR3 in amino acids: CSARSPGLAGARDTQYF. The CDR3 nucleotides are TGCAGTGCTAGAAGTCCGGGACTAGCGGGGGCGAGGGATACGCAGTATTTT. The chain has TRBV20-1 and TRBJ2-3; TRBD2 matches 14 bases. The ends lost 2 bases at V and 6 bases at J; junction bases unmatched: 10. This CDR3 is 17 amino acids long. The V gene's germline CDR1 is DFQATT and CDR2 SNEGSKA (reference sequence).

DNA of the CDR3: TGCGCCAGCAGCCAACAAGTAACGTCCGCGGGACCCTACGAGCAGTACTTC. Its protein product is CASSQQVTSAGPYEQYF. The chain combines TRBV4-1 with TRBJ2-7, with a tentative D call TRBD2 (6 bases). Germline assignment: CDR1 MGHRA and CDR2 YSYEKL. V lost 2 bases and J 2 bases, leaving 19 bases between the germline ends. This CDR3 is 17 amino acids long.

The gene calls are TRBV24-1 and TRBJ2-2, with a weak D call TRBD1 (6 bases). Per the germline V gene, CDR1 is KGHDR and CDR2 is SFDVKD. The V and J ends lost 5 bases and 5 bases respectively, with 17 bases between them. CDR3 length equals 16 residues. The CDR3 bases are TGTGCCACCAGTGGGGCAGGGGCGATGGGAACCGGGGAGCTGTTTTTT. Its protein product is CATSGAGAMGTGELFF.

This clonotype has a single count. The chain couples TRBV20-1 to TRBJ2-1; 11 nucleotides align to TRBD1. The germline V gene has CDR1 DFQATT and CDR2 SNEGSKA (reference sequence). The V segment lost 7 bases and the J segment 9 bases; nucleotides outside the gene matches: 11. This CDR3 comprises 14 residues. The CDR3 bases are TGCAGTGTTATTGGACAGGGGGCGCGGGGTGAGCAGTTCTTC. As protein: CSVIGQGARGEQFF.

CDR3 region: CASSRIPGAQETQYF. CDR3 DNA: TGCGCCAGCAGCCGTATCCCGGGGGCACAAGAGACCCAGTACTTC. The chain is built from TRBV4-1 and TRBJ2-5; D may correspond to TRBD1 or TRBD2 (6 bases each). This CDR3 spans 15 amino acids. Per germline, CDR1 MGHRA and CDR2 YSYEKL. V lost 4 bases and J 2 bases, leaving 14 bases between the germline ends.

Only one count was recorded for this clonotype. This CDR3 is CASSSIQDHNTEAFF. CDR3 DNA: TGTGCCAGCAGTTCTATACAGGACCATAACACTGAAGCTTTCTTT. This chain joins TRBV28 and TRBJ1-1; TRBD1 is a possible D gene (5 bases). The CDR3 is 15 residues long. V was pared by 4 bases and J by 2 bases, with 14 bases between. Germline lookup yields CDR1 MDHEN and CDR2 SYDVKM.

Only a few counts were recorded for this clonotype. CDR3 in DNA: TGCAGTGCTAGAGATAAGCTAGTGGGGAATCAGCCCCAGCATTTT. It is translated as CSARDKLVGNQPQHF. This sequence joins TRBV20-1 and TRBJ1-5; no definite D call. Germline V CDR1 and CDR2: DFQATT, SNEGSKA (reference sequence). V lost 0 bases, J lost 4 bases, and 13 bases lay in between. The CDR3 loop spans 15 amino acids.

The chain joins TRBV6-1 to TRBJ2-5; tentative D call: TRBD2 (5 bases). There are 16 residues in the CDR3. CDR1 and CDR2 from the germline V gene are MNHNS and SASEGT. V dropped 4 bases and J dropped 5 bases, with 20 bases sitting between them. CDR3 region: CASSGDALGRRETQYF. The CDR3 DNA sequence: TGTGCCAGCAGTGGAGACGCTCTAGGGAGAAGGGAGACCCAGTACTTC.

This clonotype came up a few times. The chain uses TRBV19 and TRBJ1-5; a possible D gene is TRBD1 (5 bases). V was cut by 5 bases and J by 5 bases, with 13 bases left in between. From germline, CDR1 is LNHDA and CDR2 SQIVND (reference sequence). CDR3 length: 14 amino acids. The CDR3: CASSGTLRDQPQHF. CDR3 sequence (DNA): TGTGCCAGTAGTGGGACGTTGAGGGATCAGCCCCAGCATTTT.

The V gene is TRBV20-1, the J gene TRBJ2-7, with 8 bases that match TRBD2. Germline V gene lookup returns CDR1 DFQATT and CDR2 SNEGSKA (reference sequence). V shed 6 bases and J 4 bases; nucleotides not matched to a gene: 14. CDR3 length: 15 residues. The CDR3 nucleotides read TGCAGTGCCCCCCCCCGGGGGGGGCGGAGGTACGAGCAGTACTTC. This sequence encodes CSAPPRGGRRYEQYF.

DNA of the CDR3: TGTGCCAGCAGCTTAGTGTCGGGGGTTGGACAGCCCCAGCATTTT. It specifies CASSLVSGVGQPQHF. The rearrangement links TRBV11-2 to TRBJ1-5; possibly TRBD1 for D (5 bases). Looked up from germline, CDR1 is SGHAT and CDR2 is FQNNGV. V dropped 1 base and J dropped 7 bases, with 14 bases sitting between them. CDR3 length: 15 residues.

The rearrangement uses TRBV6-1 and TRBJ2-1; 10 positions match TRBD2. The CDR3 spans 16 residues. CDR1 and CDR2 (germline): MNHNS, SASEGT. The ends lost 6 bases at V and 0 bases at J; junction bases unmatched: 5. The CDR3 nucleotides read TGTGCCAGCAGCATAGCGGGAGGCCTCTCCTACAATGAGCAGTTCTTC. Protein: CASSIAGGLSYNEQFF.

The chain uses TRBV20-1 and TRBJ2-5; TRBD2 aligns across 10 bases. Germline trimming cut 3 bases from V and 2 bases from J; bases unmatched to any gene: 0. This CDR3 spans 13 amino acids. Germline lookup yields CDR1 DFQATT and CDR2 SNEGSKA (reference sequence). For the CDR3, the DNA is TGCAGTGCTAGGACTAGCGGGCAAGAGACCCAGTACTTC. Protein product: CSARTSGQETQYF.

The J gene is TRBJ2-1, the V gene TRBV6-1; 8 bases match TRBD2. CDR1 is MNHNS and CDR2 is SASEGT in the germline V gene. J gave up 7 bases and V 6 bases, and 5 bases lay outside the gene matches. The CDR3 contains 13 residues. CDR3 residues: CASRVAGSNEQFF. The CDR3 nucleotides are TGTGCCAGCAGAGTAGCGGGAAGTAATGAGCAGTTCTTC.

This clonotype appeared once. V gene TRBV6-5 combines with J gene TRBJ1-2, with 10 nucleotides matching TRBD1. With 2 bases clipped from V and 1 base from J, the junction kept 1 base outside the gene matches. CDR1 and CDR2 (germline): MNHEY, SVGAGI. The CDR3 totals 15 residues. The CDR3 region has the DNA TGTGCCAGCAGTTACCGGGACAGGGGTAACTATGGCTACACCTTC. Translating it yields CASSYRDRGNYGYTF.

The gene calls are TRBV27 and TRBJ1-1; 7 bases are shared with TRBD1. The germline V gene encodes CDR1 MNHEY and CDR2 SMNVEV (reference sequence). V shed 6 bases, J shed 4 bases, and the junction held 14 bases outside the gene matches. The CDR3 covers 16 residues. The CDR3 DNA reads as TGTGCCAGCAGCCGCGGGCCAACAGGGGCGTCCACTGAAGCTTTCTTT. Amino acid sequence: CASSRGPTGASTEAFF.

This chain joins TRBV7-3 and TRBJ1-1, with 9 bases identical to TRBD1. V dropped 5 bases and J dropped 6; count of bases not matched to a gene: 10. This CDR3 region has 15 residues. In germline, CDR1 is SGHTA, CDR2 FQGTGA. The CDR3 here is CASSRLRDRVPEAFF. In DNA, the CDR3 is TGTGCCAGCAGCCGTCTCCGGGACAGGGTTCCTGAAGCTTTCTTT.

The genes are TRBV11-2 and TRBJ2-5; tentative D call: TRBD1 (5 bases). The CDR3 is 16 amino acids. Trimming cost V 2 bases and J 0 bases, with 13 bases left between them. The germline V gene encodes CDR1 SGHAT and CDR2 FQNNGV. The CDR3 spells CASSLPRGKYQETQYF. CDR3 sequence (DNA): TGTGCCAGCAGCTTACCAAGGGGAAAGTACCAAGAGACCCAGTACTTC. The whole variable domain, remainder taken from reference TRBV11-2 and TRBJ2-5, is EAGVAQSPRYKIIEKRQSVAFWCNPISGHATLYWYQQILGQGPKLLIQFQNNGVVDDSQLPKDRFSAERLKGVDSTLKIQPAKLEDSAVYLCASSLPRGKYQETQYFGPGTRLLVL.

V usage is TRBV11-2 and J usage is TRBJ1-2; no firm D call. Trimming took 5 bases from V and 6 from J, leaving 13 bases between them. The CDR3 is 13 amino acids. CDR1 and CDR2 from the germline V gene are SGHAT and FQNNGV. The CDR3 DNA follows: TGTGCCAGCAGCCCCATTGGGCAGCATGGCTACACCTTC. Its translation: CASSPIGQHGYTF.

This chain links TRBV20-1 with TRBJ2-5, with TRBD2 as a possible D gene (6 bases). Per germline, CDR1 DFQATT and CDR2 SNEGSKA (reference sequence). The CDR3 runs 13 residues. Trimming cost V 1 base and J 5 bases, with 11 bases left between them. The CDR3 sequence: CSARAEGGETQYF. The CDR3 nucleotides are TGCAGTGCTAGAGCGGAGGGCGGGGAGACCCAGTACTTC.

This rearrangement joins TRBV30 to TRBJ1-6; 7 positions agree with TRBD1. Losses at the gene ends were 5 bases for V and 8 bases for J; bases not matched to a gene: 6. The CDR3 runs to 13 residues. Germline CDR1 is GTSNPN and CDR2 is SVGIG (reference sequence). The CDR3 protein is CAWGDRVHSPLHF. For the CDR3, the DNA is TGTGCCTGGGGTGACAGGGTACATTCACCCCTCCACTTT.

The chain carries TRBV7-2 and TRBJ2-6; TRBD2 matches at 13 bases. After removal of 5 bases from V and 0 bases from J, the junction contained 7 bases not matched to a gene. Germline CDR1 SGHTA, CDR2 FQGNSA. The CDR3 consists of 19 residues. The CDR3 DNA reads as TGTGCCAGCAGCCCCAAGGGACTAGCGGGGAGCTCTGGGGCCAACGTCCTGACTTTC. It specifies CASSPKGLAGSSGANVLTF.

The J gene is TRBJ2-2, the V gene TRBV6-5, with unresolved D. Germline lookup yields CDR1 MNHEY and CDR2 SVGAGI. CDR3 length equals 14 residues. With 0 bases removed from V and 14 bases from J, the gap between germline ends came to 16 bases. CDR3 region: CASSYSWAESRLFF. In nucleotides, the CDR3 is TGTGCCAGCAGTTACTCCTGGGCGGAGAGTCGACTGTTTTTT.

The chain has TRBV11-2 and TRBJ2-7; 9 nucleotides agree with TRBD2. V shed 7 bases and J 0 bases; nucleotides not matched to a gene: 16. Germline-derived CDR1 and CDR2 are SGHAT and FQNNGV. The CDR3 is made up of 18 amino acids. CDR3 in amino acids: CASTLGGGGVPNSYEQYF. CDR3 sequence (DNA): TGTGCCAGCACCCTCGGGGGCGGGGGGGTACCAAACTCCTACGAGCAGTACTTC.

The rearrangement uses TRBV4-1 and TRBJ1-6, with D uncertain. This CDR3 comprises 18 residues. V was shortened by 4 bases and J by 6 bases, with 22 bases between the two germline ends. Germline values: CDR1 MGHRA, CDR2 YSYEKL. CDR3 in DNA: TGCGCCAGCAGCCGGTACCCCACGGTGGAGGGAGGTAATTCACCCCTCCACTTT. Translated, it gives CASSRYPTVEGGNSPLHF.

This clonotype was found once. This chain uses TRBV19 with TRBJ2-3; the match to TRBD2 covers 12 bases. Per germline, CDR1 LNHDA and CDR2 SQIVND (reference sequence). The V gene end was trimmed by 5 bases and the J gene end by 0 bases; junction bases not matched to a gene: 3. The CDR3 covers 16 residues. CDR3 bases: TGTGCCAGTAGTCCTCTAGCGGGAGGGAGCACAGATACGCAGTATTTT. It encodes CASSPLAGGSTDTQYF.

V usage is TRBV2 and J usage is TRBJ2-5; 9 nucleotides match TRBD2. The length of the CDR3 is 14 residues. Germline V lookup: CDR1 SNHLY, CDR2 FYNNEI. V lost 8 bases to trimming and J lost 5 bases; unmatched junction nucleotides: 9. The CDR3 region is CASGLAGVTETQYF. The CDR3 nucleotides are TGTGCCAGCGGGTTAGCGGGAGTCACCGAGACCCAGTACTTC.